A selection of T cell receptor beta chains follows, all from one sample in a study of blood T cells in healthy people across ages. Each CDR3 protein is one row after TCRdb ran MiXCR on the 5' RACE reads. Here the sample spans 790,000 or so distinct CDR3 sequences, roughly 56% being singletons. Material for sequencing was blood. These receptors all come from a man aged 35-49 years in good health. Both conserved end residues are part of each CDR3. D genes are given only for firm matches. Expanded clones get a size class; other rows say once, few or many, or leave the size out.

clone_size: many; d_call: .; j_call: TRBJ1-6; v_call: TRBV14; cdr3_aa: CASSQGRENSPLHF; cdr3_nt: TGTGCCAGCAGCCAAGGCAGGGAAAATTCACCCCTCCACTTT
clone_size: .; d_call: .; j_call: TRBJ2-3; v_call: TRBV20-1; cdr3_aa: CSALGALGSDTQYF; cdr3_nt: TGCAGTGCGCTGGGGGCGTTAGGGTCAGATACGCAGTATTTT
clone_size: few; d_call: .; j_call: TRBJ2-1; v_call: TRBV27; cdr3_aa: CASSIETNYNEQFF; cdr3_nt: TGTGCCAGCAGTATCGAGACAAATTACAATGAGCAGTTCTTC
clone_size: .; d_call: .; j_call: TRBJ1-1; v_call: TRBV27; cdr3_aa: CASSIARASEAFF; cdr3_nt: TGTGCCAGCAGCATTGCTAGGGCATCTGAAGCTTTCTTT
clone_size: .; d_call: .; j_call: TRBJ2-7; v_call: TRBV20-1; cdr3_aa: CSAVGYGVGEQYF; cdr3_nt: TGCAGTGCGGTCGGGTACGGGGTCGGAGAGCAGTACTTC
clone_size: .; d_call: .; j_call: TRBJ2-4; v_call: TRBV4-2; cdr3_aa: CASSPEGEASEGAKNIQYF; cdr3_nt: TGTGCCAGCAGCCCCGAGGGTGAGGCATCGGAAGGCGCCAAAAACATTCAGTACTTC
clone_size: few; d_call: TRBD2; j_call: TRBJ2-5; v_call: TRBV4-3; cdr3_aa: CASSQDILAGGYQETQYF; cdr3_nt: TGCGCCAGCAGCCAAGATATACTAGCGGGAGGGTACCAAGAGACCCAGTACTTC
clone_size: .; d_call: .; j_call: TRBJ2-4; v_call: TRBV13; cdr3_aa: CASSLAPEENIQYF; cdr3_nt: TGTGCCAGCAGCTTAGCCCCGGAGGAAAACATTCAGTACTTC
clone_size: few; d_call: TRBD1; j_call: TRBJ2-7; v_call: TRBV29-1; cdr3_aa: CSVGTGDSYEQYF; cdr3_nt: TGCAGCGTTGGGACAGGGGATTCCTACGAGCAGTACTTC
clone_size: .; d_call: TRBD1; j_call: TRBJ2-5; v_call: TRBV28; cdr3_aa: CAILYRGQETQYF; cdr3_nt: TGTGCCATTCTTTACAGGGGACAAGAGACCCAGTACTTC
clone_size: few; d_call: TRBD2; j_call: TRBJ2-6; v_call: TRBV5-1; cdr3_aa: CASSLDSGKREGPGANVLTF; cdr3_nt: TGCGCCAGCAGCCTGGACAGTGGAAAGCGGGAGGGTCCTGGGGCCAACGTCCTGACTTTC
clone_size: .; d_call: .; j_call: TRBJ2-3; v_call: TRBV20-1; cdr3_aa: CSAVRAGGATDTQYF; cdr3_nt: TGCAGTGCCGTGCGAGCGGGCGGGGCCACAGATACGCAGTATTTT
clone_size: few; d_call: .; j_call: TRBJ2-7; v_call: TRBV7-2; cdr3_aa: CASSLSSANYEQYF; cdr3_nt: TGTGCCAGCAGCTTATCTTCTGCAAACTACGAGCAGTACTTC
clone_size: .; d_call: .; j_call: TRBJ1-1; v_call: TRBV25-1; cdr3_aa: CASSGGQPLSAFF; cdr3_nt: TGTGCCAGCAGTGGCGGACAGCCGCTGTCAGCTTTCTTT
clone_size: .; d_call: .; j_call: TRBJ2-7; v_call: TRBV12-5; cdr3_aa: CASGLVSYEQYF; cdr3_nt: TGTGCTAGTGGTTTGGTAAGTTACGAGCAGTACTTC
clone_size: .; d_call: .; j_call: TRBJ1-1; v_call: TRBV3-1; cdr3_aa: CASSQDASEAFF; cdr3_nt: TGTGCCAGCAGCCAAGATGCTAGTGAAGCTTTCTTT
clone_size: few; d_call: .; j_call: TRBJ2-7; v_call: TRBV29-1; cdr3_aa: CSVLSGYEQYF; cdr3_nt: TGCAGCGTCCTCAGCGGCTACGAGCAGTACTTC
clone_size: .; d_call: TRBD2; j_call: TRBJ2-5; v_call: TRBV27; cdr3_aa: CASSLAGDVETQYF; cdr3_nt: TGTGCCAGCAGTTTAGCGGGGGACGTGGAGACCCAGTACTTC
clone_size: many; d_call: .; j_call: TRBJ1-2; v_call: TRBV7-2; cdr3_aa: CASSVTDTAGYTF; cdr3_nt: TGTGCCAGCAGCGTAACCGATACCGCAGGCTACACCTTC
clone_size: .; d_call: TRBD1; j_call: TRBJ2-1; v_call: TRBV14; cdr3_aa: CASSHRTGTGSREQFF; cdr3_nt: TGTGCCAGCAGCCATCGCACGGGGACAGGGTCCCGTGAGCAGTTCTTC
clone_size: .; d_call: TRBD1; j_call: TRBJ1-1; v_call: TRBV20-1; cdr3_aa: CSARAGTGGDIAAFF; cdr3_nt: TGCAGTGCTAGAGCCGGGACAGGGGGGGACATAGCAGCTTTCTTT
clone_size: .; d_call: .; j_call: TRBJ2-1; v_call: TRBV6-5; cdr3_aa: CASSYSRGALSEQFF; cdr3_nt: TGTGCCAGCAGTTACAGTAGAGGGGCACTAAGCGAGCAGTTCTTC
clone_size: .; d_call: .; j_call: TRBJ2-2; v_call: TRBV29-1; cdr3_aa: CSVRVGPRELFF; cdr3_nt: TGCAGCGTCCGTGTGGGGCCTAGGGAGCTGTTTTTT
clone_size: .; d_call: .; j_call: TRBJ2-5; v_call: TRBV2; cdr3_aa: CASSPSYGKTQYF; cdr3_nt: TGTGCCAGCAGCCCCTCGTACGGAAAGACCCAGTACTTC
clone_size: few; d_call: .; j_call: TRBJ2-3; v_call: TRBV7-9; cdr3_aa: CASNLRGGDTQYF; cdr3_nt: TGTGCCAGCAACCTCCGAGGAGGAGATACGCAGTATTTT
clone_size: .; d_call: TRBD2; j_call: TRBJ2-2; v_call: TRBV29-1; cdr3_aa: CSVDGSGVTGELFF; cdr3_nt: TGCAGCGTTGATGGTAGCGGGGTCACCGGGGAGCTGTTTTTT
clone_size: .; d_call: TRBD2; j_call: TRBJ2-3; v_call: TRBV4-2; cdr3_aa: CASSQETSGSVLDTQYF; cdr3_nt: TGTGCCAGCAGCCAAGAGACTAGCGGGAGTGTTCTAGATACGCAGTATTTT
clone_size: .; d_call: TRBD2; j_call: TRBJ2-3; v_call: TRBV3-1; cdr3_aa: CASSYPAGGDTQYF; cdr3_nt: TGTGCCAGCAGCTACCCAGCGGGGGGGGATACGCAGTATTTT
clone_size: few; d_call: .; j_call: TRBJ2-7; v_call: TRBV4-1; cdr3_aa: CASSPPGTQYEQYF; cdr3_nt: TGCGCCAGCAGCCCGCCCGGGACACAGTACGAGCAGTACTTC
clone_size: .; d_call: .; j_call: TRBJ1-6; v_call: TRBV20-1; cdr3_aa: CSARVYIDGSYNSPLHF; cdr3_nt: TGCAGTGCTAGAGTTTATATCGACGGATCCTATAATTCACCCCTCCACTTT
clone_size: few; d_call: TRBD2; j_call: TRBJ2-2; v_call: TRBV11-2; cdr3_aa: CASSLRTSGDGELFF; cdr3_nt: TGTGCCAGCAGCTTGCGGACTAGCGGGGACGGGGAGCTGTTTTTT
clone_size: .; d_call: TRBD1; j_call: TRBJ1-2; v_call: TRBV28; cdr3_aa: CAVDRVYGYTF; cdr3_nt: TGTGCCGTCGACAGGGTCTATGGCTACACCTTC
clone_size: .; d_call: .; j_call: TRBJ2-4; v_call: TRBV7-2; cdr3_aa: CASSFPLGGTKNIQYF; cdr3_nt: TGTGCCAGCAGCTTCCCGTTAGGAGGGACCAAAAACATTCAGTACTTC
clone_size: .; d_call: .; j_call: TRBJ2-1; v_call: TRBV6-5; cdr3_aa: CASSLLQPPYNEQFF; cdr3_nt: TGTGCCAGCAGCCTCCTCCAACCCCCCTACAATGAGCAGTTCTTC
clone_size: few; d_call: .; j_call: TRBJ1-1; v_call: TRBV29-1; cdr3_aa: CSVLRNTEAFF; cdr3_nt: TGCAGCGTTTTAAGGAACACTGAAGCTTTCTTT
clone_size: .; d_call: .; j_call: TRBJ1-1; v_call: TRBV5-1; cdr3_aa: CASSVISTEAFF; cdr3_nt: TGCGCCAGCAGCGTAATATCGACTGAAGCTTTCTTT
clone_size: .; d_call: .; j_call: TRBJ1-1; v_call: TRBV29-1; cdr3_aa: CSVEDRRKNTEAFF; cdr3_nt: TGCAGCGTTGAAGACAGGCGGAAGAACACTGAAGCTTTCTTT
clone_size: few; d_call: .; j_call: TRBJ2-7; v_call: TRBV4-2; cdr3_aa: CASSQVPPPRASSYEQYF; cdr3_nt: TGTGCCAGCAGCCAAGTACCACCACCCCGGGCCAGCTCCTACGAGCAGTACTTC
clone_size: once; d_call: .; j_call: TRBJ2-7; v_call: TRBV4-3; cdr3_aa: CASSSNGENYYEQYF; cdr3_nt: TGCGCCAGCAGCTCAAACGGGGAGAACTACTACGAGCAGTACTTC
clone_size: .; d_call: .; j_call: TRBJ2-1; v_call: TRBV29-1; cdr3_aa: CSVVQGKIDNEQFF; cdr3_nt: TGCAGCGTTGTTCAGGGTAAGATTGACAATGAGCAGTTCTTC
clone_size: many; d_call: TRBD1; j_call: TRBJ2-7; v_call: TRBV5-1; cdr3_aa: CASSSGTGYEQYF; cdr3_nt: TGTGCCAGCAGTTCCGGGACAGGGTACGAGCAGTACTTC
clone_size: .; d_call: TRBD1; j_call: TRBJ1-6; v_call: TRBV27; cdr3_aa: CASSFPETGNSPLHF; cdr3_nt: TGTGCCAGCAGTTTCCCTGAGACAGGGAATTCACCCCTCCACTTT
clone_size: .; d_call: .; j_call: TRBJ2-5; v_call: TRBV10-3; cdr3_aa: CAINQGGETQYF; cdr3_nt: TGTGCCATCAACCAGGGGGGAGAGACCCAGTACTTC
clone_size: .; d_call: .; j_call: TRBJ2-6; v_call: TRBV24-1; cdr3_aa: CATSDSFRDTSSGANVLTF; cdr3_nt: TGTGCCACCAGTGATTCCTTCCGGGACACGAGCTCTGGGGCCAACGTCCTGACTTTC
clone_size: .; d_call: .; j_call: TRBJ2-5; v_call: TRBV6-1; cdr3_aa: CASSESHRDNQETQYF; cdr3_nt: TGTGCCAGCAGTGAAAGCCACAGGGACAACCAAGAGACCCAGTACTTC
clone_size: .; d_call: TRBD2; j_call: TRBJ2-1; v_call: TRBV3-1; cdr3_aa: CASSQSYGGDYNEQFF; cdr3_nt: TGTGCCAGCAGCCAGTCTTACGGGGGGGACTACAATGAGCAGTTCTTC
clone_size: .; d_call: TRBD1; j_call: TRBJ2-7; v_call: TRBV10-3; cdr3_aa: CAISEDRGRYEQYF; cdr3_nt: TGTGCCATCAGTGAGGACAGGGGGAGGTACGAGCAGTACTTC